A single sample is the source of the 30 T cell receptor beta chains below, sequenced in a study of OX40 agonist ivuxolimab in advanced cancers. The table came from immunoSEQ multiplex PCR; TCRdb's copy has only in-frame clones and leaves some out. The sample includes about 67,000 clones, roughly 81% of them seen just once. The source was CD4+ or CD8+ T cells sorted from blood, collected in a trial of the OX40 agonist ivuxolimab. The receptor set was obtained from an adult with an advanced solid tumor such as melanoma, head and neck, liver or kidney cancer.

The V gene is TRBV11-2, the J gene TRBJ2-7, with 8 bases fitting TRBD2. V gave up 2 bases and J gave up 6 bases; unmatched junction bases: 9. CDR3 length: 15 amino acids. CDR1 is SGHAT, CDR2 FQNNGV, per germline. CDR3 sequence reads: CASSLLPAGEVEQYF. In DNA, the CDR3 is TGTGCCAGCAGCTTACTTCCAGCGGGAGAGGTCGAGCAGTACTTC.

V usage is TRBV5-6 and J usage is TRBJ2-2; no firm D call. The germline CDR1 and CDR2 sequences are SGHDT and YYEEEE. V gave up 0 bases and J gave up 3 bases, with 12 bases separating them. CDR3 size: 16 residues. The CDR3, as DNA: TGTGCCAGCAGCTTGGCCACAGCCCCCGACACCGGGGAGCTGTTTTTT. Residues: CASSLATAPDTGELFF.

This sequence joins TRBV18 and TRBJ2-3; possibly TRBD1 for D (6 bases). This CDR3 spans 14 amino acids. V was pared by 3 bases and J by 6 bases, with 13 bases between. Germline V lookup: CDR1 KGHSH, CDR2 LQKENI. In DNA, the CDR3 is TGTGCCAGCTCACCGGGGGCTACGCAGGATACGCAGTATTTT. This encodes CASSPGATQDTQYF.

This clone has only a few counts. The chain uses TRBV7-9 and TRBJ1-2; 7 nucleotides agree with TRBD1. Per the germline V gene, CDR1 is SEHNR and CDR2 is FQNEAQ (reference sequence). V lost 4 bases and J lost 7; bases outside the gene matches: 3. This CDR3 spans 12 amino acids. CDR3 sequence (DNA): TGTGCCAGCAGCTCGGGACAGAGTGGCTACACCTTC. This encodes CASSSGQSGYTF.

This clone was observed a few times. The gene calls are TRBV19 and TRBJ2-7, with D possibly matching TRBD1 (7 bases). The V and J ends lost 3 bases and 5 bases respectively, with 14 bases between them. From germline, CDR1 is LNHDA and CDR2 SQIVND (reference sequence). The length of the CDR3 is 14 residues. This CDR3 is CASSMWQGEDEQYF. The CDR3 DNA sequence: TGTGCCAGTAGTATGTGGCAGGGGGAGGACGAGCAGTACTTC.

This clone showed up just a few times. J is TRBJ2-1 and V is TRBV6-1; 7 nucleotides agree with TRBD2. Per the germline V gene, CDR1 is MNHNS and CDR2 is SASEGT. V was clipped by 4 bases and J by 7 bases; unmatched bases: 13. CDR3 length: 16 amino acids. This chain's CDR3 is CASSGPGGRSWNEQFF. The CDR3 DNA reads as TGTGCCAGCAGTGGGCCCGGCGGGAGATCGTGGAATGAGCAGTTCTTC.

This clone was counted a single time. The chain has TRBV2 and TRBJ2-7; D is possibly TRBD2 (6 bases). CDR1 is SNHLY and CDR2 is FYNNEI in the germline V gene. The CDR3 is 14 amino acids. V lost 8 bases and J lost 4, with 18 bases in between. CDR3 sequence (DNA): TGTGCCAGCCCCTTAGCCGAGGAGGGGTACGAGCAGTACTTC. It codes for CASPLAEEGYEQYF.

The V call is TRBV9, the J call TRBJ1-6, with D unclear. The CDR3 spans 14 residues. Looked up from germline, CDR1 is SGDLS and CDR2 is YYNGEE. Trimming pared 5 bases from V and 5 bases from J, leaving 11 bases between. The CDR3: CASSPQVDNSPLHF. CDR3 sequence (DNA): TGTGCCAGCAGTCCTCAGGTGGATAATTCACCCCTCCACTTT.

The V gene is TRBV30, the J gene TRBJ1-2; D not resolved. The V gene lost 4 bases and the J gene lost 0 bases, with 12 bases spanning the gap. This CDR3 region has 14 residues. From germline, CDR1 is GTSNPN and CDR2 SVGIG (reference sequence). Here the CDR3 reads CAWISSETNYGYTF. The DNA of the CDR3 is TGTGCCTGGATAAGCTCGGAGACTAACTATGGCTACACCTTC.

The CDR3 loop is CASSIGGQKNIQYF. The DNA for the CDR3 is TGTGCCAGTAGTATCGGGGGACAGAAAAACATTCAGTACTTC. The chain carries TRBV19 and TRBJ2-4; possible D gene TRBD1, 7 bases. Germline CDR1 reads LNHDA; CDR2 reads SQIVND (reference sequence). The CDR3 covers 14 residues. Trimming pared 3 bases from V and 4 bases from J, leaving 10 bases between.

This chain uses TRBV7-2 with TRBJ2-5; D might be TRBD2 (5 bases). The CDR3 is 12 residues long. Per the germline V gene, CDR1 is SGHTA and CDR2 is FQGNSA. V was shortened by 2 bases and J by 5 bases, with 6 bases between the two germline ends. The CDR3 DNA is TGTGCCAGCAGCTTAAGCGGCGAGACCCAGTACTTC. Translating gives CASSLSGETQYF.

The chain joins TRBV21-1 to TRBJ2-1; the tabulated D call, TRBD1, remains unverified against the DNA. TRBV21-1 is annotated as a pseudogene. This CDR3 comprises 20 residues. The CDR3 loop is CASSGIFRTGGTGIGNEQFF. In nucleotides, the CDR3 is TGTGCCAGCAGCGGAATTTTCAGGACAGGGGGAACGGGTATAGGCAATGAGCAGTTCTTC.

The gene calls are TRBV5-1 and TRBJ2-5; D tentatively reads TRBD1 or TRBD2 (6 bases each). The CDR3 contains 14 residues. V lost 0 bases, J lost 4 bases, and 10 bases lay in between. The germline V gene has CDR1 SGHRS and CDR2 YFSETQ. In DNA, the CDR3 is TGCGCCAGCAGCTTGGGTTCGGGGGCAGAGACCCAGTACTTC. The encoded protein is CASSLGSGAETQYF. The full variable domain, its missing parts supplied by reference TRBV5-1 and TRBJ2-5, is KAGVTQTPRYLIKTRGQQVTLSCSPISGHRSVSWYQQTPGQGLQFLFEYFSETQRNKGNFPGRFSGRQFSNSRSEMNVSTLELGDSALYLCASSLGSGAETQYFGPGTRLLVL.

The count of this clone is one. CDR3 sequence (DNA): TGTGCCAGCAGCTCCGGACTAACCACGATTGGGACAGATACGCAGTATTTT. Translation gives CASSSGLTTIGTDTQYF. The chain recombines TRBV11-3 with TRBJ2-3, with a weak D call TRBD2 (6 bases). Trimming pared 4 bases from V and 3 bases from J, leaving 20 bases between. Per germline, CDR1 SGHNT and CDR2 YENEEA. CDR3 size: 17 residues.

CDR3 nucleotides: TGTGCCAGCAGCGTGAGGGGGCAGTTCACAGATACGCAGTATTTT. It specifies CASSVRGQFTDTQYF. The V gene is TRBV7-2, the J gene TRBJ2-3; TRBD1 agrees at 7 bases. The CDR3 runs to 15 residues. V shed 5 bases, J shed 2 bases, and the junction held 7 bases outside the gene matches. The germline V gene has CDR1 SGHTA and CDR2 FQGNSA.

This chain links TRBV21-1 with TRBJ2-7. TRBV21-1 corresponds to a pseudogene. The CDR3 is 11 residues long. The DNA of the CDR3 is TGTGCCAGCAGAACCCAGTCGGCGCAGTACTTC. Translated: CASRTQSAQYF.

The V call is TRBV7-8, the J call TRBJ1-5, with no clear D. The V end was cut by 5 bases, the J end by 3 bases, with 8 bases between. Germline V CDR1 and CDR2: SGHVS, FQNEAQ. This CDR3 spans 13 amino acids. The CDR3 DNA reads TGTGCCAGCAGCCTTACACCCAATCAGCCCCAGCATTTT. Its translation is CASSLTPNQPQHF.

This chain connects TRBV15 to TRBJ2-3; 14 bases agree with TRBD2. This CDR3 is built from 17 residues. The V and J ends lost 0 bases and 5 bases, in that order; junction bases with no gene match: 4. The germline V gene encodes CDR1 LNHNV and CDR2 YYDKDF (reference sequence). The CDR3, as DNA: TGTGCCACCAGCAGAGAGGGACTAGCGGGAGAGGTAGATACGCAGTATTTT. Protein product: CATSREGLAGEVDTQYF. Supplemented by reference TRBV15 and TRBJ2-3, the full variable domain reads DAMVIQNPRYQVTQFGKPVTLSCSQTLNHNVMYWYQQKSSQAPKLLFHYYDKDFNNEADTPDNFQSRRPNTSFCFLDIRSPGLGDTAMYLCATSREGLAGEVDTQYFGPGTRLTVL.

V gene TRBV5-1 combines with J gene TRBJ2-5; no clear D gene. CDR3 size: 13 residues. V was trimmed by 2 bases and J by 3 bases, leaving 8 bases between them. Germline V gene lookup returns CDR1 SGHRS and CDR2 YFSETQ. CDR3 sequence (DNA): TGCGCCAGCAGCTTATCTGTGGAAGAGACCCAGTACTTC. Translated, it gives CASSLSVEETQYF.

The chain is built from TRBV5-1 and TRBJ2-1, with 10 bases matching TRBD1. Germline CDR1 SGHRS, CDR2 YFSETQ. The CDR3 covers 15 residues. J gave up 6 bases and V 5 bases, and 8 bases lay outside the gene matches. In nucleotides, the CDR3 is TGCGCCAGCAGTGTCCGGGACAGGGGTGGCAATGAGCAGTTCTTC. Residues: CASSVRDRGGNEQFF.

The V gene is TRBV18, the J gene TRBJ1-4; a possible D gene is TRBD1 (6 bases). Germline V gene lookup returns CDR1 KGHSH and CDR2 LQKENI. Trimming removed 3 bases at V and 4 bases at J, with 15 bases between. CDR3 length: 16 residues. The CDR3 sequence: CASSPTLGQHNEKLFF. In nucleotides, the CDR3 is TGTGCCAGCTCACCGACCCTAGGACAGCATAATGAAAAACTGTTTTTT.

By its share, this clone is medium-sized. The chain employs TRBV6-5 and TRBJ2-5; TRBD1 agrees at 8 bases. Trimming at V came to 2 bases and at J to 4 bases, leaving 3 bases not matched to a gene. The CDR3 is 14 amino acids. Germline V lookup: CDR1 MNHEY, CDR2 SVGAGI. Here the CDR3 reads CASSYQGAGETQYF. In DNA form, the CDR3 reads TGTGCCAGCAGTTACCAGGGGGCGGGAGAGACCCAGTACTTC.

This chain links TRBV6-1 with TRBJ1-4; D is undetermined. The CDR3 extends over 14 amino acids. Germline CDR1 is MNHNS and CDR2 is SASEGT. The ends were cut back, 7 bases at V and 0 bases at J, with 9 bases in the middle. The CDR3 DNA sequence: TGTGCCAGCAACGACCAAACAACTAATGAAAAACTGTTTTTT. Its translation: CASNDQTTNEKLFF.

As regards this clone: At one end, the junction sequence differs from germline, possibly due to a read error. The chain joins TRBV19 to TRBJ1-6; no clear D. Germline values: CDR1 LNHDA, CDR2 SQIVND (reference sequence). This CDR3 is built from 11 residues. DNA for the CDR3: TGTGCCAGTAGTATTGGTGGGATGCTCGTTTTT. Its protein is CASSIGGMLVF.

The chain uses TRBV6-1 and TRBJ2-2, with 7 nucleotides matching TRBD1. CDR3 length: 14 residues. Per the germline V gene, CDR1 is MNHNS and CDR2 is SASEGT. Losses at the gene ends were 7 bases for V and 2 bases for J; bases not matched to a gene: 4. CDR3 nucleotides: TGTGCCAGCACGGGACAGATAAACACCGGGGAGCTGTTTTTT. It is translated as CASTGQINTGELFF.

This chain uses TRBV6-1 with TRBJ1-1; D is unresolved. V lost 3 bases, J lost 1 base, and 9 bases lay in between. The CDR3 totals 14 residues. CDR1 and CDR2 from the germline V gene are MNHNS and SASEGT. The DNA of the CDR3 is TGTGCCAGCAGTGAGGCCTGGACGAACACTGAAGCTTTCTTT. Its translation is CASSEAWTNTEAFF.

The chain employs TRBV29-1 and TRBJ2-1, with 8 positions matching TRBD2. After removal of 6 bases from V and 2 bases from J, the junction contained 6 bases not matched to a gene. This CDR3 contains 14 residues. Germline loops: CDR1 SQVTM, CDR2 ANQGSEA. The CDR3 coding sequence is TGCAGCGTACCAGCGGGAGTGGCCTACAATGAGCAGTTCTTC. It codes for CSVPAGVAYNEQFF.

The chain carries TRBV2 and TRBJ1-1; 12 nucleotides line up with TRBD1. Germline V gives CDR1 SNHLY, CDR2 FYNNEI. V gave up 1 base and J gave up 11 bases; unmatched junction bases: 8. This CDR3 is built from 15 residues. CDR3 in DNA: TGTGCCAGCAGTGAAGAGAGGGACAGGGGGCTAGGGGCTTTCTTT. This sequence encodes CASSEERDRGLGAFF.

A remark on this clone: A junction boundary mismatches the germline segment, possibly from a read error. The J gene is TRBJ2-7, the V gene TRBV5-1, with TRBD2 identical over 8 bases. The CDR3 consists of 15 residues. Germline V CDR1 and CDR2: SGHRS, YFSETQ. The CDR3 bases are TGTGCCAGCAGCCAAACCGGGACTAGAGACAACGAGCAGTACTTC. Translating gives CASSQTGTRDNEQYF.

CDR3 sequence: CASSLATLRDTQYF. CDR3 DNA sequence: TGTGCCAGCAGCTTGGCGACCCTCCGGGATACGCAGTATTTT. The chain joins TRBV5-6 to TRBJ2-3; no clear D. Per germline, CDR1 SGHDT and CDR2 YYEEEE. Deletions cut 0 bases from V and 6 bases from J, with 11 bases between. CDR3 length equals 14 residues. Full variable domain (rest looked up from reference TRBV5-6 and TRBJ2-3): DAGVTQSPTHLIKTRGQQVTLRCSPKSGHDTVSWYQQALGQGPQFIFQYYEEEERQRGNFPDRFSGHQFPNYSSELNVNALLLGDSALYLCASSLATLRDTQYFGPGTRLTVL.